The 32 T cell receptor beta chains in this list originate from one sample, sequenced in a study of shared clonotypes between healthy human individuals. Repertoires were generated with immunoSEQ multiplex PCR, while TCRdb's copy carries only in-frame clones and drops some. Altogether 2.3 million or so clones are present, approximately 93% being singletons, with the ten largest covering under 0.45%. Sample: naive CD4+ T cells from PBMCs. Subset described: CD45RA+ positively selected. The receptor set was obtained from a man younger than 30 in good health. Some clones in this sample may be carry-over from other donors' samples.

This chain connects TRBV2 to TRBJ2-1, with TRBD1 matching over 8 bases. V was pared by 6 bases and J by 4 bases, with 5 bases of the junction left unmatched. This CDR3 spans 14 amino acids. Looked up from germline, CDR1 is SNHLY and CDR2 is FYNNEI. This CDR3 is CASRGQGAYNEQFF. CDR3 in DNA: TGTGCCAGCAGGGGGCAGGGGGCTTACAATGAGCAGTTCTTC.

This chain connects TRBV5-1 to TRBJ2-7; D ambiguous. The CDR3 runs 14 residues. V dropped 3 bases and J dropped 3 bases, with 13 bases sitting between them. The germline CDR1 and CDR2 sequences are SGHRS and YFSETQ. Written as DNA, the CDR3 is TGCGCCAGCAGCTATGGGTCCTTCGGCTACGAGCAGTACTTC. It yields the protein CASSYGSFGYEQYF. The whole variable domain, remainder taken from reference TRBV5-1 and TRBJ2-7, is KAGVTQTPRYLIKTRGQQVTLSCSPISGHRSVSWYQQTPGQGLQFLFEYFSETQRNKGNFPGRFSGRQFSNSRSEMNVSTLELGDSALYLCASSYGSFGYEQYFGPGTRLTVT.

This clone has just one count. DNA for the CDR3: TGTGCCAGCAGCCAAGTAACACGAGGCGAGCAGTACTTC. Protein: CASSQVTRGEQYF. The rearrangement links TRBV4-2 to TRBJ2-7; D unclear. Germline V gene sequence: CDR1 LGHNA, CDR2 YNFKEQ. The CDR3 totals 13 residues. V was cut by 1 base and J by 6 bases, with 10 bases left in between.

Turning to this clone: A read error may account for a junction end that differs from germline. The chain has TRBV11-3 and TRBJ1-1; 9 bases are shared with TRBD1. CDR3 length: 14 amino acids. Germline CDR1 SGHNT, CDR2 YENEEA. The DNA for the CDR3 is TGTGCCAGCAGCTCCGGACAGGGGAACGCTGAAGCTTTCTTT. This encodes CASSSGQGNAEAFF.

This chain connects TRBV27 to TRBJ2-7; unclear D gene. The germline gives CDR1 MNHEY, CDR2 SMNVEV (reference sequence). The CDR3 sequence is 14 residues long. V was pared by 5 bases and J by 0 bases, with 11 bases between. The CDR3 coding sequence is TGTGCCAGCAGTCAGTCCCTCCTCTCCTACGAGCAGTACTTC. As protein: CASSQSLLSYEQYF.

V is TRBV11-2 and J is TRBJ2-7, with a tentative D call TRBD1 (6 bases). The CDR3 is 13 residues long. The V end lost 4 bases, the J end lost 13 bases, and 20 bases lay between the germline ends. Per germline, CDR1 SGHAT and CDR2 FQNNGV. The CDR3, as DNA: TGTGCCAGCAGCTCTAGCATGAGACAGGAGCTTTACTTC. It specifies CASSSSMRQELYF.

The chain combines TRBV28 with TRBJ2-7; TRBD2 matches 8 bases. V dropped 5 bases and J dropped 1; count of bases not matched to a gene: 7. CDR3 size: 15 residues. Per germline, CDR1 MDHEN and CDR2 SYDVKM. This chain's CDR3 is CASSPTGTRSYEQYF. In DNA form, the CDR3 reads TGTGCCAGCAGTCCCACGGGGACTAGGTCCTACGAGCAGTACTTC. The variable domain in full, completed from reference TRBV28 and TRBJ2-7, reads DVKVTQSSRYLVKRTGEKVFLECVQDMDHENMFWYRQDPGLGLRLIYFSYDVKMKEKGDIPEGYSVSREKKERFSLILESASTNQTSMYLCASSPTGTRSYEQYFGPGTRLTVT.

This chain uses TRBV9 with TRBJ1-2; weak D call: TRBD1 (5 bases). The length of the CDR3 is 17 residues. Germline V CDR1 and CDR2: SGDLS, YYNGEE. The V and J ends lost 0 bases and 2 bases respectively, with 17 bases between them. CDR3: CASSVAGGDFFNYGYTF. The DNA of the CDR3 is TGTGCCAGCAGCGTAGCTGGGGGGGACTTCTTCAACTATGGCTACACCTTC.

The gene calls are TRBV28 and TRBJ2-1; 9 nucleotides align to TRBD2. Germline V lookup: CDR1 MDHEN, CDR2 SYDVKM. The CDR3 length is 19 residues. V shed 3 bases and J 5 bases; nucleotides not matched to a gene: 17. The CDR3 DNA reads as TGTGCCAGCAGTTTGGCAGGGTGGAGTGAGACTAGCGGCCACAATGAGCAGTTCTTC. It translates to CASSLAGWSETSGHNEQFF.

This chain connects TRBV18 to TRBJ2-2; tentatively, D is TRBD1 (6 bases). CDR3 length equals 15 residues. Trimming took 1 base from V and 6 from J, leaving 12 bases between them. Germline V gives CDR1 KGHSH, CDR2 LQKENI. This CDR3 is CASSPLSGAAGELFF. The CDR3, as DNA: TGTGCCAGCTCACCACTCTCAGGGGCTGCCGGGGAGCTGTTTTTT.

On this clone itself: This sample also contains other DNA sequences that code for the same CDR3. The V and J genes are TRBV28 and TRBJ2-7; 11 positions agree with TRBD1. The CDR3 runs 15 residues. CDR1 MDHEN and CDR2 SYDVKM come from the germline V gene. J was trimmed by 4 bases and V by 1 base; bases with no gene match: 3. CDR3 sequence reads: CASSLLGQGGYEQYF. CDR3 bases: TGTGCCAGCAGTTTATTGGGACAGGGGGGATACGAGCAGTACTTC.

The CDR3 sequence: CASSYSRGARNTEAFF. The CDR3 region has the DNA TGTGCCAGCAGTTACTCGAGAGGCGCCAGGAACACTGAAGCTTTCTTT. This chain joins TRBV6-5 and TRBJ1-1; D remains ambiguous. Trimming removed 0 bases from V and 1 base from J, with 12 bases in between. The CDR3 is 16 residues long. Per the germline V gene, CDR1 is MNHEY and CDR2 is SVGAGI.

Concerning this clone itself: The same CDR3 arises from other DNA sequences in this sample as well. The chain links TRBV5-1 to TRBJ2-5, with 9 bases matching TRBD1. This CDR3 region has 13 residues. The germline V gene encodes CDR1 SGHRS and CDR2 YFSETQ. V lost 4 bases and J lost 4; bases outside the gene matches: 2. The CDR3 DNA follows: TGCGCCAGCAGCCTGGGACAGGGAGAGACCCAGTACTTC. This encodes CASSLGQGETQYF.

This chain connects TRBV7-6 to TRBJ2-3, with 14 positions matching TRBD2. Germline CDR1 SGHVS, CDR2 FNYEAQ. This CDR3 comprises 18 residues. The V and J ends lost 1 base and 1 base, in that order; junction bases with no gene match: 4. Here the CDR3 reads CASSLGLTSGGGTDTQYF. The CDR3 DNA reads TGTGCCAGCAGCTTAGGTCTGACTAGCGGGGGGGGCACAGATACGCAGTATTTT.

To note about this clone: Compared with germline, one end of the junction differs, possibly owing to a read error. V usage is TRBV28 and J usage is TRBJ2-3, with D tentatively TRBD1 or TRBD2 (5 bases each). This CDR3 comprises 11 residues. CDR1 is MDHEN and CDR2 is SYDVKM in the germline V gene. The chain's CDR3 is CASTLQEEQYF. CDR3 in DNA: TGTGCCAGCACTTTACAGGAGGAGCAGTATTTT.

The chain employs TRBV28 and TRBJ1-2, with D possibly matching TRBD1 (5 bases). The germline V gene has CDR1 MDHEN and CDR2 SYDVKM. CDR3 size: 17 residues. The V end lost 1 base, the J end lost 1 base, and 16 bases lay between the germline ends. CDR3 DNA sequence: TGTGCCAGCAGTTTATTATCCGGGGGGTTGAGTAACTATGGCTACACCTTC. Amino acid sequence: CASSLLSGGLSNYGYTF.

The genes are TRBV7-6 and TRBJ2-1; 10 nucleotides align to TRBD2. The junction had 1 base not matched to a gene; V was cut back by 2 bases and J by 3 bases. Germline CDR1 and CDR2: SGHVS and FNYEAQ. CDR3 length equals 15 residues. This chain's CDR3 is CASSLTSGVYNEQFF. The CDR3 nucleotides are TGTGCCAGCAGCTTAACTAGCGGGGTCTACAATGAGCAGTTCTTC.

Comments on this clone: Other DNA variants within this sample encode the same CDR3. This rearrangement joins TRBV5-1 to TRBJ2-7; maybe TRBD2 (6 bases). Germline V lookup: CDR1 SGHRS, CDR2 YFSETQ. This CDR3 spans 11 amino acids. Trimming removed 4 bases at V and 4 bases at J, with 6 bases between. CDR3 protein: CASSREYEQYF. As DNA, the CDR3 is TGCGCCAGCAGCCGGGAGTACGAGCAGTACTTC. The full variable domain, with the rest looked up from reference TRBV5-1 and TRBJ2-7, is KAGVTQTPRYLIKTRGQQVTLSCSPISGHRSVSWYQQTPGQGLQFLFEYFSETQRNKGNFPGRFSGRQFSNSRSEMNVSTLELGDSALYLCASSREYEQYFGPGTRLTVT.

This chain's CDR3 is CASSQGQGGRFTF. The CDR3 DNA sequence: TGCGCCAGCAGCCAAGGACAGGGAGGCCGCTTCACCTTC. This chain uses TRBV4-1 with TRBJ1-2, with 7 bases that match TRBD1. CDR1 is MGHRA, CDR2 YSYEKL, per germline. The CDR3 extends over 13 amino acids. V lost 1 base and J lost 13; bases outside the gene matches: 9.

This chain links TRBV28 with TRBJ2-3; 7 positions agree with TRBD1. Trimming at V came to 3 bases and at J to 1 base, leaving 4 bases not matched to a gene. Germline V gene lookup returns CDR1 MDHEN and CDR2 SYDVKM. This CDR3 has 15 residues. The chain's CDR3 is CASSLRDRRTDTQYF. CDR3 coding DNA: TGTGCCAGCAGTTTGAGGGACAGACGCACAGATACGCAGTATTTT. Full variable domain (remainder filled in from reference TRBV28 and TRBJ2-3): DVKVTQSSRYLVKRTGEKVFLECVQDMDHENMFWYRQDPGLGLRLIYFSYDVKMKEKGDIPEGYSVSREKKERFSLILESASTNQTSMYLCASSLRDRRTDTQYFGPGTRLTVL.

This clone was found once. This rearrangement joins TRBV18 to TRBJ2-7; 8 nucleotides line up with TRBD1. This CDR3 comprises 14 residues. V dropped 2 bases and J dropped 6; count of bases not matched to a gene: 6. Germline CDR1 is KGHSH and CDR2 is LQKENI. The CDR3 here is CASSPSGGAGEQYF. The CDR3 DNA reads TGTGCCAGCTCACCATCAGGGGGCGCGGGCGAGCAGTACTTC.

The rearrangement joins TRBV11-3 to TRBJ2-5; D perhaps matches TRBD1 (6 bases). CDR1 is SGHNT, CDR2 YENEEA, per germline. The CDR3 length is 13 residues. The V end lost 5 bases, the J end lost 1 base, and 8 bases lay between the germline ends. As DNA, the CDR3 is TGTGCCAGCAGCCGGGACACCCAAGAGACCCAGTACTTC. Translated: CASSRDTQETQYF.

The J gene is TRBJ1-2, the V gene TRBV7-2, with D unresolved. The V end lost 0 bases, the J end lost 4 bases, and 12 bases lay between the germline ends. The CDR3 is made up of 15 amino acids. Germline V gene lookup returns CDR1 SGHTA and CDR2 FQGNSA. CDR3 sequence: CASSLAGSQLYGYTF. The CDR3 DNA sequence: TGTGCCAGCAGCTTAGCAGGCAGCCAACTCTATGGCTACACCTTC.

The chain employs TRBV7-6 and TRBJ1-4, with 7 positions matching TRBD1. The CDR3 runs 14 residues. Germline loops: CDR1 SGHVS, CDR2 FNYEAQ. Unmatched junction bases numbered 3, after V lost 5 bases and J lost 3 bases. CDR3 region: CASSKDRANEKLFF. Written as DNA, the CDR3 is TGTGCCAGCAGCAAAGACAGGGCTAATGAAAAACTGTTTTTT.

The rearrangement uses TRBV6-1 and TRBJ2-1; 10 nucleotides align to TRBD1. This CDR3 is 12 amino acids long. CDR1 and CDR2 (germline): MNHNS, SASEGT. V gave up 6 bases and J gave up 13 bases; unmatched junction bases: 6. CDR3 in amino acids: CASRTGGIYQFF. The CDR3 coding sequence is TGTGCCAGCAGGACAGGGGGCATTTACCAGTTCTTC.

V and J are TRBV6-1 and TRBJ1-2; D unresolved. The CDR3 is made up of 14 amino acids. Trimming pared 1 base from V and 4 bases from J, leaving 10 bases between. CDR1 and CDR2 from the germline V gene are MNHNS and SASEGT. The CDR3 nucleotides read TGTGCCAGCAGTGAAGGAGTCTTTCCCTATGGCTACACCTTC. It is translated as CASSEGVFPYGYTF.

This chain links TRBV5-4 with TRBJ1-1; unclear D gene. Trimming cost V 1 base and J 1 base, with 8 bases left between them. The CDR3 totals 14 residues. In germline, CDR1 is SGHNT, CDR2 YYREEE (reference sequence). The CDR3 nucleotides are TGTGCCAGCAGCTTGAAGTGGACGAACACTGAAGCTTTCTTT. Its protein is CASSLKWTNTEAFF. The variable domain in full, completed from reference TRBV5-4 and TRBJ1-1, reads ETGVTQSPTHLIKTRGQQVTLRCSSQSGHNTVSWYQQALGQGPQFIFQYYREEENGRGNFPPRFSGLQFPNYSSELNVNALELDDSALYLCASSLKWTNTEAFFGQGTRLTVV.

About this clone: This sample includes further DNA sequences coding for the same CDR3. DNA of the CDR3: TGTGCCAGCAGTGCAACAGGGAATCAGCCCCAGCATTTT. Translating gives CASSATGNQPQHF. The J gene is TRBJ1-5, the V gene TRBV2, with D possibly TRBD1 on 6 matching bases. Deletions cut 4 bases from V and 4 bases from J, with 8 bases between. CDR1 and CDR2 (germline): SNHLY, FYNNEI. The CDR3 runs 13 residues.

Points on this clone: Other nucleotide sequences from this sample produce the same CDR3. The chain carries TRBV28 and TRBJ1-1; the D gene is possibly TRBD1 (5 bases). Trimming took 2 bases from V and 1 from J, leaving 5 bases between them. The V gene's germline CDR1 is MDHEN and CDR2 SYDVKM. The CDR3 length is 13 residues. The CDR3 DNA sequence: TGTGCCAGCAGTTTAACAGGGAACACTGAAGCTTTCTTT. Its translation is CASSLTGNTEAFF.

The V and J genes are TRBV28 and TRBJ2-3; D gene unclear. The CDR3 is 14 amino acids. V lost 5 bases to trimming and J lost 8 bases, with 17 bases between them. Per the germline V gene, CDR1 is MDHEN and CDR2 is SYDVKM. Here the CDR3 DNA reads TGTGCCAGCAGTATACCGAGAGATTCTCGTACGCAGTATTTT. Protein: CASSIPRDSRTQYF.

The chain recombines TRBV4-3 with TRBJ1-5; TRBD1 is a possible D gene (5 bases). There are 17 residues in the CDR3. V gave up 2 bases and J gave up 4 bases, with 18 bases separating them. CDR1 LGHNA and CDR2 YSLEER come from the germline V gene. CDR3 protein: CASSQRGGTITNQPQHF. The CDR3 DNA follows: TGCGCCAGCAGCCAAAGAGGAGGGACCATAACAAATCAGCCCCAGCATTTT.

This chain uses TRBV18 with TRBJ2-7; TRBD1 is a possible D gene (5 bases). The CDR3 spans 15 residues. The germline V gene encodes CDR1 KGHSH and CDR2 LQKENI. Trimming left V 3 bases short and J 5 bases short, with 17 bases between. The CDR3 nucleotides read TGTGCCAGCTCACCGTCGATGGACATGGTGGACGAGCAGTACTTC. It codes for CASSPSMDMVDEQYF.